This TCR beta chain was documented in a study of blood T cells in healthy people across ages. Overall study results and limits: Age showed a roughly linear inverse relationship with TCR beta diversity per million T cells.

Germline values: CDR1 KGHSH, CDR2 LQKENI. Between the trimmed V and J ends, which lost 3 bases and 7 bases, there was a span of 13 bases. The CDR3 is 15 residues long. Primed by a sample-barcoded 5' primer and a J-beta primer mix, a second PCR proceeded for roughly 7 to 11 cycles. Each CDR3 protein gets one entry after TCRdb re-called the 5' RACE reads with MiXCR. Seen here are approximately 800,000 distinct CDR3 sequences, roughly three fifths observed once, and the top ten hold roughly 24%. The authors extracted at least 6 micrograms of total RNA per sample. Regarding this clonotype: Its specificity is unknown.

The clonotype was recovered from a man aged 40-49 years in good health. The sample was blood. The V call is TRBV18, the J call TRBJ1-6; TRBD1 is a possible D gene (6 bases). In DNA, the CDR3 is TGTGCCAGCTCACCCTCCGGGGGGACAAATTCACCCCTCCACTTT. Translated: CASSPSGGTNSPLHF.